The rows below give T cell receptor beta chains drawn from one sample of a study of T cells in Graves' hyperthyroidism and ophthalmopathy. TCRdb recomputed calls from the multiplex PCR reads with MiXCR, one row per CDR3 protein. The sample consists of around 350,000 distinct CDR3 sequences, about 19% of them appearing once. The material sequenced was blood. These receptors came from a woman under 30 with Graves' hyperthyroidism. Both conserved end residues are part of each CDR3. A D gene is named only where the DNA matches it firmly. Size is omitted from some rows. Given values are once, few, many or a class for expanded clones.

CDR3 length	clone size	V gene	D gene	J gene	CDR3 protein	CDR3 DNA
20	many	TRBV5-1	.	TRBJ1-2	CASSLSYAGKEGLHNYGYTF	TGCGCCAGCAGCTTGAGTTACGCGGGTAAAGAAGGCTTACATAACTATGGCTACACCTTC
18	many	TRBV29-1	TRBD1	TRBJ1-5	CSHIRDRVFLDGNQPQHF	TGCAGCCACATTAGGGACAGGGTGTTTTTAGACGGCAATCAGCCCCAGCATTTT
14	many	TRBV6-5	.	TRBJ2-7	CASSYFGPSVEQYF	TGTGCCAGCAGTTACTTTGGACCGTCCGTCGAGCAGTACTTC
18	many	TRBV20-1	TRBD2	TRBJ2-5	CSARDVTSGGAVGQTQYF	TGCAGTGCTAGAGATGTAACTAGCGGGGGGGCCGTTGGTCAGACCCAGTACTTC
15	many	TRBV15	TRBD1	TRBJ1-5	CATSRDRGHNQPQHF	TGTGCCACCAGCAGAGATAGGGGGCACAATCAGCCCCAGCATTTT
15	many	TRBV7-3	.	TRBJ1-1	CASSPGSLMNTEAFF	TGTGCCAGCAGCCCAGGGTCGCTTATGAACACTGAAGCTTTCTTT
15	many	TRBV7-3	.	TRBJ2-5	CASSFELGGRKTQYF	TGTGCCAGCAGCTTCGAGCTTGGGGGGCGGAAGACCCAGTACTTC
16	.	TRBV6-5	.	TRBJ2-3	CASSSDHWFFTDTQYF	TGTGCCAGCAGTTCGGATCACTGGTTTTTCACAGATACGCAGTATTTT
15	many	TRBV12-3/TRBV12-4	.	TRBJ2-2	CASSLMGGNTGELFF	TGTGCCAGCAGTCTGATGGGGGGCAACACCGGGGAGCTGTTTTTT
14	many	TRBV12-3/TRBV12-4	.	TRBJ1-1	CVSSFSTMNTEAFF	TGTGTCAGCAGTTTCTCAACTATGAACACTGAAGCTTTCTTT
15	.	TRBV12-3/TRBV12-4	.	TRBJ1-1	CASSFWLPGRTEAFF	TGTGCCAGCAGTTTTTGGCTCCCTGGAAGGACTGAAGCTTTCTTT
14	few	TRBV2	.	TRBJ2-5	CASLERLSEETQYF	TGTGCCAGCCTGGAGCGGCTAAGCGAAGAGACCCAGTACTTC
16	.	TRBV28	.	TRBJ2-7	CASSFSGSRLSYEQYF	TGTGCCAGCAGTTTCTCGGGCTCAAGGTTGTCCTACGAGCAGTACTTC
16	many	TRBV20-1	.	TRBJ2-5	CSAELGGGPFQETQYF	TGCAGTGCTGAGCTGGGCGGGGGCCCTTTCCAAGAGACCCAGTACTTC
17	many	TRBV5-8	.	TRBJ1-5	CASSFLAVRDKNQPQHF	TGTGCCAGCAGCTTCCTGGCAGTACGGGACAAGAATCAGCCCCAGCATTTT
16	many	TRBV20-1	.	TRBJ1-1	CSAPLWAGDFRAEAFF	TGCAGTGCTCCCCTCTGGGCAGGGGATTTTAGGGCTGAAGCTTTCTTT
17	few	TRBV27	.	TRBJ1-1	CASSLRGLGGLNTEAFF	TGTGCCAGCAGTTTAAGGGGACTGGGGGGCCTTAACACTGAAGCTTTCTTT
16	few	TRBV18	.	TRBJ1-4	CASSPRRGATNEKLFF	TGTGCCAGCTCACCAAGGCGGGGAGCAACTAATGAAAAACTGTTTTTT
13	many	TRBV6-1	.	TRBJ1-1	CASSRVWDTEAFF	TGTGCCAGCAGCAGGGTGTGGGACACTGAAGCTTTCTTT
14	.	TRBV7-2	.	TRBJ1-1	CASSLATRNTEAFF	TGTGCCAGCAGCTTAGCAACACGAAACACTGAAGCTTTCTTT
12	many	TRBV20-1	.	TRBJ1-2	CSADGSNYGYTF	TGCAGTGCTGACGGATCTAACTATGGCTACACCTTC
15	many	TRBV7-2	.	TRBJ2-7	CASSASGTVSYEQYF	TGTGCCAGCAGCGCATCCGGGACCGTTTCCTACGAGCAGTACTTC
15	many	TRBV11-2	.	TRBJ2-5	CASSMGAGLVETQYF	TGTGCCAGCAGCATGGGGGCAGGGTTGGTTGAGACCCAGTACTTC
14	few	TRBV5-1	.	TRBJ1-5	CASSSGETSQPQHF	TGCGCCAGCAGCTCTGGGGAGACGAGTCAGCCCCAGCATTTT
16	once	TRBV25-1	.	TRBJ2-5	CASSSPPPPGRETQYF	TGTGCCAGCAGCTCCCCTCCCCCGCCAGGGAGGGAGACCCAGTACTTC
14	many	TRBV20-1	TRBD1	TRBJ1-6	CSAIRGQANSPLHF	TGCAGTGCTATCCGTGGACAGGCCAATTCACCCCTCCACTTT
17	few	TRBV28	TRBD2	TRBJ2-2	CASSRRIGGGFTGELFF	TGTGCCAGCAGCCGGAGGATCGGGGGGGGATTCACCGGGGAGCTGTTTTTT
12	many	TRBV6-1	.	TRBJ2-2	CASGDYTGELFF	TGTGCCAGCGGTGATTACACCGGGGAGCTGTTTTTT
14	many	TRBV6-1	TRBD1	TRBJ1-1	CAGRDRGMNTEAFF	TGTGCCGGCCGGGACAGGGGGATGAACACTGAAGCTTTCTTT
16	.	TRBV4-2	.	TRBJ2-5	CASSQDLRGAQETQYF	TGTGCCAGCAGCCAAGATCTCAGAGGGGCCCAAGAGACCCAGTACTTC
15	few	TRBV6-1	.	TRBJ1-5	CASFPRGGSNQPQHF	TGTGCCAGCTTCCCCCGGGGAGGGAGCAATCAGCCCCAGCATTTT
14	.	TRBV6-1	TRBD2	TRBJ2-7	CASSELAGGREQYF	TGTGCCAGCAGTGAACTAGCGGGAGGGCGAGAGCAGTACTTC
15	.	TRBV5-1	.	TRBJ1-2	CASSLVLSGSYGYTF	TGCGCCAGCAGCTTGGTTCTGTCCGGGAGCTATGGCTACACCTTC
12	many	TRBV6-5	.	TRBJ1-2	CARWDGNYGYTF	TGTGCCAGATGGGACGGCAACTATGGCTACACCTTC
18	.	TRBV4-1	.	TRBJ2-6	CASSQGRARAAGANVLTF	TGCGCCAGCAGCCAAGGCAGGGCCCGCGCGGCCGGGGCCAACGTCCTGACTTTC
16	many	TRBV27	.	TRBJ1-5	CASSAQVAVGDRPQHF	TGTGCCAGCAGCGCACAGGTCGCGGTTGGTGATCGGCCCCAGCATTTT
18	.	TRBV30	TRBD2	TRBJ2-5	CAWSGAPLAGGPLETQYF	TGTGCCTGGAGTGGAGCCCCCTTAGCGGGGGGGCCCTTGGAGACCCAGTACTTC
15	.	TRBV4-1	.	TRBJ1-1	CASSRLSRMNTEAFF	TGCGCCAGCAGCCGCCTGAGCCGCATGAACACTGAAGCTTTCTTT
15	many	TRBV20-1	TRBD2	TRBJ2-2	CSAHHSGGNTGELFF	TGCAGTGCTCACCATAGCGGGGGGAACACCGGGGAGCTGTTTTTT
13	many	TRBV10-2	TRBD1	TRBJ2-7	CASSGTGYVEQYF	TGCGCCAGCAGCGGGACAGGTTATGTCGAGCAGTACTTC
14	many	TRBV7-2	.	TRBJ1-1	CASSLAGLDTEAFF	TGTGCCAGCAGCTTAGCAGGGCTTGACACTGAAGCTTTCTTT
16	many	TRBV27	.	TRBJ1-1	CASSFWQGASNTEAFF	TGTGCCAGCAGTTTCTGGCAGGGTGCATCGAACACTGAAGCTTTCTTT
13	many	TRBV11-2	.	TRBJ1-2	CATELPRLYGYTF	TGTGCCACCGAGCTTCCCAGACTCTATGGCTACACCTTC
14	many	TRBV2	TRBD1	TRBJ1-5	CASHPTGGNQPQHF	TGTGCCAGCCATCCGACAGGGGGGAATCAGCCCCAGCATTTT
14	.	TRBV12-3/TRBV12-4	.	TRBJ1-5	CASSLWGGNQPQHF	TGTGCCAGCAGTTTATGGGGGGGAAATCAGCCCCAGCATTTT
17	.	TRBV28	TRBD1	TRBJ1-2	CASSFNPPVDRDHGYTF	TGTGCCAGCAGTTTTAACCCCCCCGTGGACAGGGATCATGGCTACACCTTC
13	many	TRBV20-1	.	TRBJ2-5	CSEEQGGQETQYF	TGCAGTGAAGAACAAGGGGGACAAGAGACCCAGTACTTC
13	many	TRBV20-1	TRBD1	TRBJ1-3	CSARRGRGNTIYF	TGCAGTGCTAGAAGGGGGCGGGGAAACACCATATATTTT
13	.	TRBV20-1	.	TRBJ1-1	CSARGIQGTEAFF	TGCAGTGCTAGAGGGATTCAGGGCACTGAAGCTTTCTTT
11	many	TRBV12-3/TRBV12-4	.	TRBJ1-1	CASSFNTEAFF	TGTGCCAGCAGTTTTAACACTGAAGCTTTCTTT
14	many	TRBV3-1	.	TRBJ1-1	CASSQSLMGTEAFF	TGTGCCAGCAGCCAATCCCTTATGGGTACTGAAGCTTTCTTT